A single sample is the source of the 9 T cell receptor beta chains below, sequenced in a study of T cells after yellow fever vaccination. TCRdb redid the calling of the 5' RACE reads with MiXCR, one entry per CDR3 protein. The data contain some 350,000 distinct CDR3 sequences, roughly 6.2% of them singletons. The source material was PBMCs, sampled 5 days after the yellow fever booster vaccination. The receptor set was obtained from a man aged 25 to 40 who received the YFV17D yellow fever vaccine.

This clonotype appeared many times. V usage is TRBV29-1 and J usage is TRBJ2-3; D remains unclear. This CDR3 region has 12 residues. CDR1 is SQVTM and CDR2 is ANQGSEA in the germline V gene. V was shortened by 5 bases and J by 9 bases, with 15 bases between the two germline ends. The CDR3 is CSVWVLQQTQYF. CDR3 in DNA: TGCAGCGTTTGGGTCTTACAGCAAACGCAGTATTTT.

The V call is TRBV18, the J call TRBJ2-1; D possibly corresponds to TRBD1 (6 bases). This CDR3 is 13 amino acids long. CDR1 and CDR2 from the germline V gene are KGHSH and LQKENI. Trimming took 5 bases from V and 4 from J, leaving 9 bases between them. In nucleotides, the CDR3 is TGTGCCAGCTCAATGCAGGGGTACAATGAGCAGTTCTTC. Translated: CASSMQGYNEQFF.

As regards this clonotype: This may arise from a read error, as a much more abundant clone is one base away. Because it lacks the conserved phenylalanine or tryptophan at the end, this CDR3 is likely a read error. The rearrangement joins TRBV7-9 to TRBJ2-5; D is uncertain. Germline CDR1 SEHNR, CDR2 FQNEAQ (reference sequence). This CDR3 has 14 residues. V lost 5 bases and J lost 5, with 15 bases in between. The CDR3 coding sequence is TGTGCCAGCAGCCCAATGGGAATTGTGGAGACCCAGTACCTC. Protein product: CASSPMGIVETQYL.

This clonotype was seen more than once but under ten times. The chain has TRBV7-2 and TRBJ2-3; D remains unclear. The length of the CDR3 is 16 residues. Germline CDR1 SGHTA, CDR2 FQGNSA. Trimming removed 2 bases at V and 4 bases at J, with 16 bases between. The CDR3: CASSLSPITISDTQYF. Written as DNA, the CDR3 is TGTGCCAGCAGCTTAAGCCCCATAACAATCTCAGATACGCAGTATTTT. Complete variable domain (other parts from reference TRBV7-2 and TRBJ2-3): GAGVSQSPSNKVTEKGKDVELRCDPISGHTALYWYRQSLGQGLEFLIYFQGNSAPDKSGLPSDRFSAERTGGSVSTLTIQRTQQEDSAVYLCASSLSPITISDTQYFGPGTRLTVL.

The chain recombines TRBV20-1 with TRBJ2-7; D call uncertain. V lost 5 bases and J lost 4, with 9 bases in between. This CDR3 is 11 amino acids long. Per the germline V gene, CDR1 is DFQATT and CDR2 is SNEGSKA (reference sequence). The CDR3 nucleotides are TGCAGTGCTCTATCTTTTTACGAGCAGTACTTC. Protein: CSALSFYEQYF.

The rearrangement uses TRBV10-3 and TRBJ1-3; D unclear. The ends were cut back, 3 bases at V and 2 bases at J, with 11 bases in the middle. Germline values: CDR1 ENHRY, CDR2 SYGVKD. The CDR3 contains 15 residues. The CDR3: CAISEEGLAGNTIYF. CDR3 in DNA: TGTGCCATCAGTGAAGAGGGTCTGGCTGGAAACACCATATATTTT.

Many counts were recorded for this clonotype. The V call is TRBV7-2, the J call TRBJ1-1, with 10 bases fitting TRBD1. J gave up 4 bases and V 8 bases, and 1 base lay outside the gene matches. This CDR3 is 12 amino acids long. Per the germline V gene, CDR1 is SGHTA and CDR2 is FQGNSA. The CDR3 DNA is TGTGCCAGCCGGGACAGGGGCACTGAAGCTTTCTTT. Its translation: CASRDRGTEAFF.

This sequence joins TRBV28 and TRBJ2-3, with a tentative D call TRBD1 (6 bases). The V end lost 5 bases, the J end lost 3 bases, and 24 bases lay between the germline ends. In germline, CDR1 is MDHEN, CDR2 SYDVKM. This CDR3 region has 18 residues. The CDR3 DNA reads as TGTGCCAGCAGTGGACGATGGGCAGCCCCAAGGGGGACAGATACGCAGTATTTT. It yields the protein CASSGRWAAPRGTDTQYF. Complete variable domain (other parts from reference TRBV28 and TRBJ2-3): DVKVTQSSRYLVKRTGEKVFLECVQDMDHENMFWYRQDPGLGLRLIYFSYDVKMKEKGDIPEGYSVSREKKERFSLILESASTNQTSMYLCASSGRWAAPRGTDTQYFGPGTRLTVL.

This clonotype was detected only a few times. CDR3 amino acids: CASSGTSSYEQYF. CDR3 DNA sequence: TGTGCCAGCAGTGGGACTAGCTCCTACGAGCAGTACTTC. The rearrangement links TRBV28 to TRBJ2-7, with TRBD2 matching 8 bases. The ends lost 5 bases at V and 0 bases at J; junction bases unmatched: 0. This CDR3 has 13 amino acids. The germline V gene has CDR1 MDHEN and CDR2 SYDVKM.